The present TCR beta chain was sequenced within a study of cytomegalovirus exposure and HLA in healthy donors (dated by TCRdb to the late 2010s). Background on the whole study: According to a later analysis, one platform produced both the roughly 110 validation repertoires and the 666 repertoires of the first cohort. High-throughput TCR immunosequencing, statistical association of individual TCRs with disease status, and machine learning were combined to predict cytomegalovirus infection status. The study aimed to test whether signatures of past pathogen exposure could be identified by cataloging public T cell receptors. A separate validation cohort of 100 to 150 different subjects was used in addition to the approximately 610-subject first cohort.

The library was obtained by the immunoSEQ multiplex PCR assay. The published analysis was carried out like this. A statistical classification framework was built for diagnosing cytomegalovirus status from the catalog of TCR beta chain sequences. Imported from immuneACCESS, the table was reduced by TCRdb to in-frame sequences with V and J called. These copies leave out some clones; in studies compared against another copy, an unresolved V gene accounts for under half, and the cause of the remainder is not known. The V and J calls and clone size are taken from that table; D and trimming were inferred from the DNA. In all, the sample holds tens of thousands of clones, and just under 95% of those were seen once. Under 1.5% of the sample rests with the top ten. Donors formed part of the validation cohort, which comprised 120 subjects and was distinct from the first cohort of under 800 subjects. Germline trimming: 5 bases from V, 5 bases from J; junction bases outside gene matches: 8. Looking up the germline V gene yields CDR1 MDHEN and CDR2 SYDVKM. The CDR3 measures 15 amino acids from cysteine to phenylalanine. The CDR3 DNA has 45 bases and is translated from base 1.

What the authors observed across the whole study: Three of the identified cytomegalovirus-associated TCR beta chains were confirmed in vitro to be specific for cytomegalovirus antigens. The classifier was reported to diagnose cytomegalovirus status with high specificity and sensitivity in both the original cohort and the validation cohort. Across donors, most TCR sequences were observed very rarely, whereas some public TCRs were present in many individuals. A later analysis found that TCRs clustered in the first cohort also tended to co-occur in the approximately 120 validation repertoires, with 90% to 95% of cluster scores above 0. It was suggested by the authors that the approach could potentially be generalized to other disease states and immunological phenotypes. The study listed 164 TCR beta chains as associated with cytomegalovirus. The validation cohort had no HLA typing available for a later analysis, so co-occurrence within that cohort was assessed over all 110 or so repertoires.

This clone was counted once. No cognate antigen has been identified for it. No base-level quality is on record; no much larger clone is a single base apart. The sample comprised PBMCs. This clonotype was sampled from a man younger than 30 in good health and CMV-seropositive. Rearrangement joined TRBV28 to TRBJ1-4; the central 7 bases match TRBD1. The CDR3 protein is CASSPPGQLNEKLFF. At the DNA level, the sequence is TGTGCCAGCAGTCCCCCGGGACAGCTCAATGAAAAACTGTTTTTT.